This TCR beta chain was observed in a study of OX40 agonist ivuxolimab in advanced cancers. Study details: Two cutaneous melanoma patients and one hepatocellular carcinoma patient, three in all, had partial responses. Study-wide points: Clonal expansion from baseline to week 6 occurred in both CD4+ and CD8+ T cells.

On this clone: Its specificity is not known.

Assay: immunoSEQ multiplex PCR; the TCRdb copy retains only in-frame clones and omits some. The data hold just over 60,000 clones, with about 92% observed a single time. Trimming cost V 2 bases and J 5 bases; bases outside gene matches: 2. The germline CDR1 and CDR2 sequences are SEHNR and FQNEAQ (reference sequence). The CDR3 runs to 13 residues. The TCR was taken from an adult with an advanced solid tumor such as melanoma, head and neck, liver or kidney cancer. V is TRBV7-9 and J is TRBJ1-2, with 7 bases aligning to TRBD1. The specimen comprised CD4+ or CD8+ T cells sorted from blood, sampled in a trial of the OX40 agonist ivuxolimab. In nucleotides, the CDR3 is TGTGCCAGCAGCTTAACAGGGGAGTATGGCTACACCTTC. Amino acids: CASSLTGEYGYTF. Complete variable domain (other parts from reference TRBV7-9 and TRBJ1-2): DTGVSQNPRHKITKRGQNVTFRCDPISEHNRLYWYRQTLGQGPEFLTYFQNEAQLEKSRLLSDRFSAERPKGSFSTLEIQRTEQGDSAMYLCASSLTGEYGYTFGSGTRLTVV.